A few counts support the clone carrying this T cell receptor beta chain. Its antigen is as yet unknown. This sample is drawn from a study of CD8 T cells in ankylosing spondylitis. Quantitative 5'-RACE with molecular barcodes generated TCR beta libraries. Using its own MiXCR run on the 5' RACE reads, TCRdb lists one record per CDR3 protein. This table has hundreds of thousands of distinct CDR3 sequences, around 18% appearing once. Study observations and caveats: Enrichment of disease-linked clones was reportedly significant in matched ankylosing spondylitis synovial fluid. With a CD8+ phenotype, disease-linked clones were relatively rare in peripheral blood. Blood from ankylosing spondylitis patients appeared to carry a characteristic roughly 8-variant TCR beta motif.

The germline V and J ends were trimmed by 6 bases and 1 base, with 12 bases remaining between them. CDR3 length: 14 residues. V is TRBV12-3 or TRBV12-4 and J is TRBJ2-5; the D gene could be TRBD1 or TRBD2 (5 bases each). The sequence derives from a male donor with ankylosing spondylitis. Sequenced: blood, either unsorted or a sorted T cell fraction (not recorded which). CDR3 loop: CASSPWGPQETQYF. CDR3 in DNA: TGTGCCAGCAGCCCGTGGGGACCCCAAGAGACCCAGTACTTC.